Each of the 8 T cell receptor beta chains below was sequenced from the same sample in a study of blood T cell repertoires in COVID-19 (dated by TCRdb to between 2020 and 2021). The receptor library was made with the immunoSEQ multiplex PCR assay. TCRdb obtained this table from immuneACCESS and retained in-frame rearrangements with V and J assigned. These tables miss some clones; where compared with another copy, unresolved V genes account for less than half of the shortfall, and the remainder is unexplained. The sample data list around 150,000 clones, and 65% to 90% of these were observed just once. About 3.5% of the sample lies in the top ten. The sequencing input was peripheral blood. These TCRs come from a man aged 65-85 years with acute or convalescent COVID-19.

Written as DNA, the CDR3 is TGCGCCAGCAGCTTAACAGAACGGGGCACTGAAGCTTTCTTT. This sequence encodes CASSLTERGTEAFF. J is TRBJ1-1 and V is TRBV5-1; D unresolved. Germline CDR1 reads SGHRS; CDR2 reads YFSETQ. The length of the CDR3 is 14 residues. The ends were cut back, 2 bases at V and 4 bases at J, with 12 bases in the middle.

This chain links TRBV3-1 (or the pseudogene TRBV3-2) with TRBJ2-2, with D possibly matching TRBD2 (5 bases). The CDR3 runs to 16 residues. CDR1 and CDR2 from the germline V gene are LGHDT and YNNKEL (reference sequence). Trimming left V 4 bases short and J 1 base short, with 13 bases between. As DNA, the CDR3 is TGTGCCAGCAGCCTCACCGGACGGGGGAACACCGGGGAGCTGTTTTTT. This gives the protein CASSLTGRGNTGELFF.

V gene TRBV4-3 combines with J gene TRBJ2-1, with 7 bases identical to TRBD1. The germline gives CDR1 LGHNA, CDR2 YSLEER. With 5 bases clipped from V and 0 bases from J, the junction kept 4 bases outside the gene matches. There are 15 residues in the CDR3. CDR3 region: CASSYDRASYNEQFF. The DNA of the CDR3 is TGCGCCAGCAGCTACGACAGGGCCTCCTACAATGAGCAGTTCTTC.

V gene TRBV19 combines with J gene TRBJ2-1; 15 bases are a match to TRBD2. V was pared by 3 bases and J by 0 bases, with 6 bases of the junction left unmatched. Germline V gene lookup returns CDR1 LNHDA and CDR2 SQIVND (reference sequence). The CDR3 has 19 residues. The DNA of the CDR3 is TGTGCCAGTAGTATTTTGGCGGGACTAGCGGGAGGCTCCTACAATGAGCAGTTCTTC. It specifies CASSILAGLAGGSYNEQFF.

The chain combines TRBV4-1 with TRBJ2-2, with 9 bases lining up with TRBD2. After removal of 0 bases from V and 3 bases from J, the junction contained 5 bases not matched to a gene. Per germline, CDR1 MGHRA and CDR2 YSYEKL. The CDR3 covers 17 residues. In DNA, the CDR3 is TGCGCCAGCAGCCAAGATCCCAGACTAGCGGACACCGGGGAGCTGTTTTTT. It codes for CASSQDPRLADTGELFF.

V and J are TRBV28 and TRBJ2-7; 9 bases agree with TRBD1. Germline CDR1 is MDHEN and CDR2 is SYDVKM. V lost 8 bases to trimming and J lost 2 bases; unmatched junction nucleotides: 1. There are 12 residues in the CDR3. CDR3 DNA sequence: TGTGCCAGCGACAGGGGGGCCTACGAGCAGTACTTC. The encoded protein is CASDRGAYEQYF. Filled out from reference TRBV28 and TRBJ2-7, the complete variable domain reads DVKVTQSSRYLVKRTGEKVFLECVQDMDHENMFWYRQDPGLGLRLIYFSYDVKMKEKGDIPEGYSVSREKKERFSLILESASTNQTSMYLCASDRGAYEQYFGPGTRLTVT.

The chain recombines TRBV14 with TRBJ1-1; D remains unclear. V was clipped by 0 bases and J by 9 bases, with 11 bases between them. Germline V gene data show CDR1 as SGHDN and CDR2 as FVKESK. The CDR3 is 13 residues long. CDR3 region: CASSQDFGLQAFF. In nucleotides, the CDR3 is TGTGCCAGCAGCCAAGATTTCGGTCTTCAAGCTTTCTTT.

The chain recombines TRBV7-6 with TRBJ2-7; 10 nucleotides line up with TRBD2. The CDR3 consists of 15 residues. Germline V gives CDR1 SGHVS, CDR2 FNYEAQ. Trimming at V came to 2 bases and at J to 5 bases, leaving 6 bases not matched to a gene. The CDR3 loop reads CASSLSSGSVDEQYF. The CDR3 DNA reads as TGTGCCAGCAGCTTATCTAGCGGGAGCGTCGACGAGCAGTACTTC.